The source of this TCR beta chain is a study of T cells after posttransplantation cyclophosphamide. Study-level findings and limits: Later post-transplant blood repertoires were often dominated by donor CD8+ memory clones. TRB clonality was highly associated with recipient CMV seropositivity and reactivation. Tissue-infiltrating T cells from skin or gut overlapped little with blood T cells.

Germline V gives CDR1 MDHEN, CDR2 SYDVKM. This CDR3 has 14 amino acids. V dropped 3 bases and J dropped 6 bases, with 14 bases sitting between them. On the day of bone marrow donation, the related graft donor provided peripheral blood. Comments on this clone: Antigen specificity is unknown.

The protocol was immunoSEQ multiplex PCR, while the TCRdb copy is restricted to in-frame clones and leaves out a portion. The table lists about 50,000 clones, roughly 94% of them singletons. The chain couples TRBV28 to TRBJ1-2, with D unclear. The material sequenced was PBMCs. The clonotype was recovered from a young woman in good health and a related stem cell transplant donor. In DNA, the CDR3 is TGTGCCAGCAGTTTCTATTCCGGGGTTCATGGCTACACCTTC. Translating it yields CASSFYSGVHGYTF.